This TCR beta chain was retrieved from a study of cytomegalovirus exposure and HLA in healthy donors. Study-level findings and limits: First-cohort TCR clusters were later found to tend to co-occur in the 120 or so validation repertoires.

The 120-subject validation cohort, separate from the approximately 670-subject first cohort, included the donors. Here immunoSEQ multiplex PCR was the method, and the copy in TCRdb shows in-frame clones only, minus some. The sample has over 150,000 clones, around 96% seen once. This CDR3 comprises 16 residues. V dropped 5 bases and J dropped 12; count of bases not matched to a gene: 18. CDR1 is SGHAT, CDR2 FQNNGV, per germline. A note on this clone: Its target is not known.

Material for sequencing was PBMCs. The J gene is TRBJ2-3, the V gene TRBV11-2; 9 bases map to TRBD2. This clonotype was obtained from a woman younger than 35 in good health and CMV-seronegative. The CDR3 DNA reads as TGTGCCAGCAGCGGCAACGGGCGGGGGGGGGCCCGCGGACAGTATTTT. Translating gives CASSGNGRGGARGQYF.